This T cell receptor (beta chain) was recorded in a study of CD8 T cells in ankylosing spondylitis (dated by TCRdb to about 2017). With regard to the full study: The study profiled T cell receptor beta repertoires in healthy donors and ankylosing spondylitis patients to find disease-linked TCR variants. Peripheral blood samples were taken, and synovial fluid was additionally collected from ankylosing spondylitis patients. In total, the full study cohort was made up of 110 or so healthy donors and 20 to 25 ankylosing spondylitis patients. Summary of the overall study and its limitations: Some of the motif variants had been reported before in the synovial fluid and blood of reactive arthritis patients, a finding that suggests common disease-initiation mechanisms. A CD8+ phenotype was shown by the disease-linked clones, which were found at relatively low frequencies in peripheral blood. Blood from ankylosing spondylitis patients appeared to be characterized by a TCR beta motif made up of several highly homologous amino acid variants. Significant enrichment of the disease-linked clones was reported in matched synovial fluid samples from ankylosing spondylitis patients.

In this sample, this clonotype turned up many times. It has no known antigen specificity. Per-base quality was not reported, and no clone a single base away is much larger than it. Counted from cysteine to phenylalanine, this CDR3 has 13 amino acids. Only the CDR3 part of the read is kept: 39 bases, read in frame from the first base. Based on the germline V gene, the CDR1 and CDR2 sequences are SQVTM and ANQGSEA. Trimming costs V 6 bases and J 2 bases, and their ends lie 13 bases apart. Sequencing used an Illumina HiSeq 2500. TCR beta libraries were prepared by quantitative 5'-RACE with molecular barcodes. Per the source publication's procedure: A new computational method, built on a probabilistic model of VDJ rearrangement, was used to identify disease-linked TCR variants. The public reads were quality trimmed at Q25 with fastp and then assembled into clones with MiXCR by TCRdb, keeping productive beta chains. All rows with the same CDR3 protein become a single entry with the most common DNA and genes. The V and J calls and clone size are TCRdb's, not the authors'. Recorded for this sample are 160,000 or so distinct CDR3 sequences; just over 9.5% of them occurred a single time. In total, the top ten clones hold approximately 16% of the sample.

The sequence is built from TRBV29-1 and TRBJ1-1; the D gene lacks a confident call. The TCR comes from a female donor with ankylosing spondylitis or in good health (not recorded which). Sequencing was carried out using blood, either unsorted or a sorted T cell fraction (not recorded which). The nucleotide sequence reads as follows: TGCAGCGTAGAGGGAGAACTTAACACTGAAGCTTTCTTT. Protein translation: CSVEGELNTEAFF.